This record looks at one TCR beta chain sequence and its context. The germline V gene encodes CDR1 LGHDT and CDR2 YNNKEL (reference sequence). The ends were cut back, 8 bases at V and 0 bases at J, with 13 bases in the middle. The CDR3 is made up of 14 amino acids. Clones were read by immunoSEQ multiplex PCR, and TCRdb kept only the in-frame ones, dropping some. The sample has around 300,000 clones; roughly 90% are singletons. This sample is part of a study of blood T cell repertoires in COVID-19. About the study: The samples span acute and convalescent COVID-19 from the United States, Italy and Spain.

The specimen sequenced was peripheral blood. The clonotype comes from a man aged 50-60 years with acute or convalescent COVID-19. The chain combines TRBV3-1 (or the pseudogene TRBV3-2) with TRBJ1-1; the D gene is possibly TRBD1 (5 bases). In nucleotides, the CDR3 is TGTGCCAGCCGGGGGGGTATCATGAACACTGAAGCTTTCTTT. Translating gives CASRGGIMNTEAFF.